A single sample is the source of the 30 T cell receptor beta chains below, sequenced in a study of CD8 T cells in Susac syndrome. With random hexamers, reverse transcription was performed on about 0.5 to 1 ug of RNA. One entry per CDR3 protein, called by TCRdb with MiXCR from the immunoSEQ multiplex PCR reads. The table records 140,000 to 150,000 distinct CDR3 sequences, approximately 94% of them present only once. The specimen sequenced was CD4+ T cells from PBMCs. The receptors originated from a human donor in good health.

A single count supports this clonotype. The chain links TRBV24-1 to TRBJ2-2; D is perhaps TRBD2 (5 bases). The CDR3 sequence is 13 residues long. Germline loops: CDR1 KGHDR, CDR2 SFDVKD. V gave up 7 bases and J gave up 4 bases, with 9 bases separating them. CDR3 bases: TGTGCCACCAGCCGGGAAGGCACCGGGGAGCTGTTTTTT. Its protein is CATSREGTGELFF.

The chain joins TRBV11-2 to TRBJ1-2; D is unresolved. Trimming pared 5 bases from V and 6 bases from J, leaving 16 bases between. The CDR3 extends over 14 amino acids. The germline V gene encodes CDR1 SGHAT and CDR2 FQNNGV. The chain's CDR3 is CASSPSAPGDGYTF. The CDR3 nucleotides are TGTGCCAGCAGCCCTTCAGCCCCAGGTGATGGCTACACCTTC.

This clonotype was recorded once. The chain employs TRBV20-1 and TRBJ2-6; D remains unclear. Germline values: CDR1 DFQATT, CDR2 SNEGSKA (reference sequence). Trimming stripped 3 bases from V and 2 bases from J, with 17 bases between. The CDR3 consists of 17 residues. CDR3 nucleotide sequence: TGCAGTGCTAGTTTGCCCCCCGGAAGGACTGGGGCCAACGTCCTGACTTTC. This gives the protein CSASLPPGRTGANVLTF.

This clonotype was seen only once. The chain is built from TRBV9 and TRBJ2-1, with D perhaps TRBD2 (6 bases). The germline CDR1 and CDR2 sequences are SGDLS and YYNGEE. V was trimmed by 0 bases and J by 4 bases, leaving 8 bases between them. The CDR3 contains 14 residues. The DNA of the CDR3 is TGTGCCAGCAGCGTAGGGCGGGAATACAATGAGCAGTTCTTC. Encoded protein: CASSVGREYNEQFF.

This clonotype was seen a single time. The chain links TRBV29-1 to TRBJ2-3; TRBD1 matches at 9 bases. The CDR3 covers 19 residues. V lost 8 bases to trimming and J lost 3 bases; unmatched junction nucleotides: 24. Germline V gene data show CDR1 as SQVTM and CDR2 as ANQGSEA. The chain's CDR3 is CSTRHGGTGRSRGTDTQYF. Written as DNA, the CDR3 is TGCAGCACCCGGCACGGGGGGACAGGGAGGTCCCGGGGGACAGATACGCAGTATTTT.

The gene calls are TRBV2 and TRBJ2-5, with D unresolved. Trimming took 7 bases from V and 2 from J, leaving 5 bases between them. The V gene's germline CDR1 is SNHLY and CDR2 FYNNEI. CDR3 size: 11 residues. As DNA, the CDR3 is TGTGCCAGCATACAACAAGAGACCCAGTACTTC. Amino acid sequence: CASIQQETQYF.

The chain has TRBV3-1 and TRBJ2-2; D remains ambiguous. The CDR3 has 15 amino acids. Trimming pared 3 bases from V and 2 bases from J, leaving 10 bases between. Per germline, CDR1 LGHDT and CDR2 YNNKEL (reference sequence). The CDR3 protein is CASSQPRTNTGELFF. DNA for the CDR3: TGTGCCAGCAGCCAGCCTCGGACCAACACCGGGGAGCTGTTTTTT. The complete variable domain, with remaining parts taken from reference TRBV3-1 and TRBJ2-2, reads DTAVSQTPKYLVTQMGNDKSIKCEQNLGHDTMYWYKQDSKKFLKIMFSYNNKELIINETVPNRFSPKSPDKAHLNLHINSLELGDSAVYFCASSQPRTNTGELFFGEGSRLTVL.

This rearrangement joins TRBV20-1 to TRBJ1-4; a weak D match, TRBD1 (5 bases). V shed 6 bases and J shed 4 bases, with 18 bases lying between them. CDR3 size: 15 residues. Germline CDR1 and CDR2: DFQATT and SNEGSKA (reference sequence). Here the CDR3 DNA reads TGCAGTGCCACTGACATACCGGGACTTAATGAAAAACTGTTTTTT. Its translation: CSATDIPGLNEKLFF.

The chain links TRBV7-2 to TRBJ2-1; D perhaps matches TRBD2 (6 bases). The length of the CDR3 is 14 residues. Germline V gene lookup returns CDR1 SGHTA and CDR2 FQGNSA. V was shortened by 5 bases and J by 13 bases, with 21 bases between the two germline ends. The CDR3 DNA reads TGTGCCAGCAGCCGACCCGGGGTCGGGAGAGCTCAGTTCTTC. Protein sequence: CASSRPGVGRAQFF.

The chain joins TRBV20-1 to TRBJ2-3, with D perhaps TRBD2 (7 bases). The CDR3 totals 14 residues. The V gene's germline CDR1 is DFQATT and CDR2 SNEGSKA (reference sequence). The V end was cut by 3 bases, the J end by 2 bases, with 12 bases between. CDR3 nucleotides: TGCAGTGCTAGGTCGGGGGGCAACACAGATACGCAGTATTTT. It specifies CSARSGGNTDTQYF.

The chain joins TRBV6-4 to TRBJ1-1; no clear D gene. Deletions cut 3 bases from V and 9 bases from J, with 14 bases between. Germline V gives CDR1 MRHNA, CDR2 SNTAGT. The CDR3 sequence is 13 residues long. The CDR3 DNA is TGTGCCAGCAGTGAGTTATTCCAAGGGCAAGCTTTCTTT. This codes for CASSELFQGQAFF.

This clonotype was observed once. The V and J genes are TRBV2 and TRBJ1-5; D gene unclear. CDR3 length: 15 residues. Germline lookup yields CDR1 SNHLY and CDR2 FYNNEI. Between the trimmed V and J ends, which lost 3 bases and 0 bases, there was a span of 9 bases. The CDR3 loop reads CASSEGRYSNQPQHF. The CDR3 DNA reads TGTGCCAGCAGTGAGGGCCGTTATAGCAATCAGCCCCAGCATTTT. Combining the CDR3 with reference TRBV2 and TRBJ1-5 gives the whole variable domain EPEVTQTPSHQVTQMGQEVILRCVPISNHLYFYWYRQILGQKVEFLVSFYNNEISEKSEIFDDQFSVERPDGSNFTLKIRSTKLEDSAMYFCASSEGRYSNQPQHFGDGTRLSIL.

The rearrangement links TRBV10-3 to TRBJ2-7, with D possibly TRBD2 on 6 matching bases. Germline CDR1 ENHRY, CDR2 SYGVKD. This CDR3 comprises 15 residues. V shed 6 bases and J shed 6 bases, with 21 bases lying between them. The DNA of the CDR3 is TGTGCCATCAGGGTGATAGCGGCAGGTGGAGGCGAGCAGTACTTC. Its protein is CAIRVIAAGGGEQYF.

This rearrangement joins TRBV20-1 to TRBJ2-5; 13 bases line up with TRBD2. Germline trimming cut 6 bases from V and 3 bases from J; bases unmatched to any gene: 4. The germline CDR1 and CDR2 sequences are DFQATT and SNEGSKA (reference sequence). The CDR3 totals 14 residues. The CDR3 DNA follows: TGCAGTGCCGCCGGACTAGCGGGAGAAGAGACCCAGTACTTC. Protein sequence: CSAAGLAGEETQYF.

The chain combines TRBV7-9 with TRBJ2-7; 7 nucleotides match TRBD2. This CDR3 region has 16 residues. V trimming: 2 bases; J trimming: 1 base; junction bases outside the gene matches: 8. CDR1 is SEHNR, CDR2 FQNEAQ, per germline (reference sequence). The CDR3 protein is CASSLWPGLKSYEQYF. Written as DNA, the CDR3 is TGTGCCAGCAGCTTATGGCCGGGACTAAAATCCTACGAGCAGTACTTC.

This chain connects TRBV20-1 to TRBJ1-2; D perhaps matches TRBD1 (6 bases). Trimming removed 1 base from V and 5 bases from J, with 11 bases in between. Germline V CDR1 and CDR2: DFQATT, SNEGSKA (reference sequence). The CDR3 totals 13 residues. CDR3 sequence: CSARGTAAYGYTF. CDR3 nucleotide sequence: TGCAGTGCTAGAGGGACAGCAGCATATGGCTACACCTTC.

The CDR3 sequence: CASGPNGGTDTQYF. DNA for the CDR3: TGTGCCAGCGGACCCAACGGCGGCACAGATACGCAGTATTTT. The V call is TRBV27, the J call TRBJ2-3; D gene uncertain. Germline loops: CDR1 MNHEY, CDR2 SMNVEV (reference sequence). There are 14 residues in the CDR3. V lost 8 bases, J lost 1 base, and 13 bases lay in between.

DNA for the CDR3: TGTGCCATCAGCCCTAGCGAAGGACCAGATACGCAGTATTTT. Translation gives CAISPSEGPDTQYF. The chain recombines TRBV10-3 with TRBJ2-3, with D tentatively TRBD2 (6 bases). V was pared by 6 bases and J by 4 bases, with 14 bases between. This CDR3 has 14 amino acids. From germline, CDR1 is ENHRY and CDR2 SYGVKD.

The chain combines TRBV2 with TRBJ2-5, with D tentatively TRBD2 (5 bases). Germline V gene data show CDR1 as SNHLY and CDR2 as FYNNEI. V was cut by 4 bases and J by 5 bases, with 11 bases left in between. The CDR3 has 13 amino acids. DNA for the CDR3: TGTGCCAGCAGTGTTTCCTTAGCGGAGACCCAGTACTTC. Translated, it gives CASSVSLAETQYF.

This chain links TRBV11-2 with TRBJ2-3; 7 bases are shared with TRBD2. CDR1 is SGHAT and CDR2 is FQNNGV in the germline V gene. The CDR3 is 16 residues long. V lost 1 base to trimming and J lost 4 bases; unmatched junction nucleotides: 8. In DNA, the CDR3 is TGTGCCAGCAGCTTAGGCCTAGCGGTGGGGTCAGATACGCAGTATTTT. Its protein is CASSLGLAVGSDTQYF.

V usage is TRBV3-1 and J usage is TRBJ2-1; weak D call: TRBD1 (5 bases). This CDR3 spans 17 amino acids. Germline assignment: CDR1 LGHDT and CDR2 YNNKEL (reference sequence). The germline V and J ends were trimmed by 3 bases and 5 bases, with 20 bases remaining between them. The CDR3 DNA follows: TGTGCCAGCAGCCACCCCCGGAAGGGTAAAGGGGACAATGAGCAGTTCTTC. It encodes CASSHPRKGKGDNEQFF.

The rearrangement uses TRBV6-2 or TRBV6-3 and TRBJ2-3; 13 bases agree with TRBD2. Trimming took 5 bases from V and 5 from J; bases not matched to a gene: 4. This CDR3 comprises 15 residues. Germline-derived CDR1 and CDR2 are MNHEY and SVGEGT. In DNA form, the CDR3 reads TGTGCCAGCAGTGACCGGACTAGCGGGAGAGATACGCAGTATTTT. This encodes CASSDRTSGRDTQYF.

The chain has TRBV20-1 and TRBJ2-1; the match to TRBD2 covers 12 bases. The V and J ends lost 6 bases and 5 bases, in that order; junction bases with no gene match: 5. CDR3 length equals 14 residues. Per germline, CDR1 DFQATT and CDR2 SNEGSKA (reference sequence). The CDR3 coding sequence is TGCAGTGCCCCACTAGCGGGAGGCAACAATGAGCAGTTCTTC. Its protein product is CSAPLAGGNNEQFF.

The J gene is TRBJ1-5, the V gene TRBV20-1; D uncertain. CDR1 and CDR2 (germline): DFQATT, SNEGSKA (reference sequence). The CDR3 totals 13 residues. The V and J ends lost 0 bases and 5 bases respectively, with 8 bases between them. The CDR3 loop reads CSARDLTDQPQHF. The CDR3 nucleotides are TGCAGTGCTAGAGACCTCACCGATCAGCCCCAGCATTTT.

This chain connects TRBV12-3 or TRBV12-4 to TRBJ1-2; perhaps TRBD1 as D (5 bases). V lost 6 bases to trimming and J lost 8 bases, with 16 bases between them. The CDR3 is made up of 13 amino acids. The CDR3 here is CASSQGLGRGYTF. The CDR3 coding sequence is TGTGCCAGCAGCCAGGGACTGGGAAGAGGCTACACCTTC.

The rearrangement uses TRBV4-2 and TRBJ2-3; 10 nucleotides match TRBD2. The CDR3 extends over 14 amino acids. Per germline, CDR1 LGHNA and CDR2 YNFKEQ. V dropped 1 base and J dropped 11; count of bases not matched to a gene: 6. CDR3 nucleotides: TGTGCCAGCAGCCAAGGCCTAGCGGGAGTTGTGCAGTATTTT. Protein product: CASSQGLAGVVQYF.

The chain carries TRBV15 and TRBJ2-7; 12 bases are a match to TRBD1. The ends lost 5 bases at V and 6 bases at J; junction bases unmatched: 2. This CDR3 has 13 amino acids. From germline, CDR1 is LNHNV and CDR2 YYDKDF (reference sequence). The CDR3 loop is CATSRDRGREQYF. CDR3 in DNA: TGTGCCACCAGCCGGGACAGGGGGCGCGAGCAGTACTTC.

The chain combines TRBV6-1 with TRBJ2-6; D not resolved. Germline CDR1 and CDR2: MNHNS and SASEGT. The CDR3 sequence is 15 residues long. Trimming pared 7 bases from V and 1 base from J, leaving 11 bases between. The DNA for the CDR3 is TGTGCCAGCAAACCGACACAGTCTGGGGCCAACGTCCTGACTTTC. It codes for CASKPTQSGANVLTF.

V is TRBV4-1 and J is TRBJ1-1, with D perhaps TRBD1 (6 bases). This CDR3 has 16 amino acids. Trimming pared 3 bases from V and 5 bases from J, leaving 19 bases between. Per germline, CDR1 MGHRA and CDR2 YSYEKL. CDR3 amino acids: CASSHGNAGRGTEAFF. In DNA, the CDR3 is TGCGCCAGCAGCCACGGGAATGCAGGGAGGGGGACTGAAGCTTTCTTT.

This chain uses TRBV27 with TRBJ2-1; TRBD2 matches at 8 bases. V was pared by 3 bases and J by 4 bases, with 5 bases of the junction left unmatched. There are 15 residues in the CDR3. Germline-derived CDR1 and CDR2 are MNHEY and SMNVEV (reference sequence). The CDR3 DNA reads TGTGCCAGCAGTTTGCGGGGGGCACAATACAATGAGCAGTTCTTC. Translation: CASSLRGAQYNEQFF.